The 26 T cell receptor beta chains presented below share a single source sample, sequenced in a study of blood T cell repertoires in COVID-19. Profiling relied on immunoSEQ multiplex PCR, and the TCRdb table lists in-frame clones only, not all of them. The sample carries more than 95,000 clones, about 89% recorded once. Sequenced material: peripheral blood. These receptors originate from a human donor in a cohort sampled during active COVID-19.

CDR3 sequence (DNA): TGTGCCAGCAGCCTCGGGCAGGGGATAACAGATACGCAGTATTTT. Its translation is CASSLGQGITDTQYF. The rearrangement uses TRBV4-2 and TRBJ2-3, with D possibly matching TRBD1 (6 bases). The CDR3 has 15 residues. V lost 4 bases and J 3 bases, leaving 14 bases between the germline ends. Germline lookup yields CDR1 LGHNA and CDR2 YNFKEQ.

This clone was observed once. V gene TRBV7-6 combines with J gene TRBJ2-5, with TRBD2 as a possible D gene (5 bases). The V gene's germline CDR1 is SGHVS and CDR2 FNYEAQ. The CDR3 sequence is 13 residues long. Trimming shortened V by 5 bases and J by 9 bases, and 16 bases separated the two germline ends. CDR3 in DNA: TGTGCCAGCAGCCTCAGCGGCCCTGGGGCCCAGTACTTC. Amino acids: CASSLSGPGAQYF.

V gene TRBV28 combines with J gene TRBJ2-3; the D gene is possibly TRBD2 (5 bases). The CDR3 totals 13 residues. The germline gives CDR1 MDHEN, CDR2 SYDVKM. V lost 3 bases and J lost 5, with 9 bases in between. Written as DNA, the CDR3 is TGTGCCAGCAGTTTTCGGACTTTAGATACGCAGTATTTT. It codes for CASSFRTLDTQYF.

The V call is TRBV20-1, the J call TRBJ2-7; D remains unclear. Deletions cut 5 bases from V and 3 bases from J, with 8 bases between. The CDR3 loop spans 11 amino acids. Germline V gene lookup returns CDR1 DFQATT and CDR2 SNEGSKA (reference sequence). CDR3 protein: CSAPYSYEQYF. The CDR3, as DNA: TGCAGTGCTCCCTACAGCTACGAGCAGTACTTC.

This chain joins TRBV9 and TRBJ2-7; D might be TRBD1 (5 bases). Germline V lookup: CDR1 SGDLS, CDR2 YYNGEE. The CDR3 consists of 12 residues. With 3 bases removed from V and 2 bases from J, the gap between germline ends came to 6 bases. The chain's CDR3 is CASSAGTYEQYF. The CDR3 coding sequence is TGTGCCAGCAGCGCAGGGACCTACGAGCAGTACTTC.

The chain employs TRBV7-9 and TRBJ1-6; TRBD1 might be the D (5 bases). The CDR3 consists of 15 residues. Germline V CDR1 and CDR2: SEHNR, FQNEAQ (reference sequence). With 2 bases removed from V and 8 bases from J, the gap between germline ends came to 13 bases. The chain's CDR3 is CASSLPTGIDSPLHF. The DNA of the CDR3 is TGTGCCAGCAGCTTACCCACAGGTATAGATTCACCCCTCCACTTT.

The rearrangement links TRBV15 to TRBJ2-1, with unresolved D. This CDR3 is built from 14 residues. Germline V gives CDR1 LNHNV, CDR2 YYDKDF (reference sequence). V lost 1 base to trimming and J lost 4 bases, with 8 bases between them. CDR3 nucleotides: TGTGCCACCAGCAGAGGACTGGATTACAATGAGCAGTTCTTC. This encodes CATSRGLDYNEQFF.

The rearrangement links TRBV12-3 or TRBV12-4 to TRBJ2-5; weak D call: TRBD2 (5 bases). Trimming removed 3 bases from V and 2 bases from J, with 7 bases in between. The CDR3 loop spans 13 amino acids. As DNA, the CDR3 is TGTGCCAGCAGTTTCGGGGAACAAGAGACCCAGTACTTC. Amino acid sequence: CASSFGEQETQYF.

Only one count was recorded for this clone. The V gene is TRBV3-1 (or the pseudogene TRBV3-2), the J gene TRBJ2-3; the match to TRBD1 covers 7 bases. This CDR3 region has 16 residues. The germline CDR1 and CDR2 sequences are LGHDT and YNNKEL (reference sequence). V was clipped by 2 bases and J by 5 bases; unmatched bases: 10. CDR3 nucleotide sequence: TGTGCCAGCAGCCAAAGAAAAAGGGGGCAAAGAGATACGCAGTATTTT. Translated: CASSQRKRGQRDTQYF.

This clone was seen just once. The J gene is TRBJ2-1, the V gene TRBV5-1, with 14 bases identical to TRBD2. V lost 4 bases, J lost 4 bases, and 13 bases stayed unmatched. Germline assignment: CDR1 SGHRS and CDR2 YFSETQ. The CDR3 contains 19 residues. The CDR3 nucleotides read TGCGCCAGCAGCCGGAGGGGGACTAGCGGGAGTAATACGTACAATGAGCAGTTCTTC. Translation gives CASSRRGTSGSNTYNEQFF.

The chain joins TRBV5-8 to TRBJ2-7, with D tentatively TRBD2 (6 bases). Germline V gives CDR1 SGHTS, CDR2 YDEGEE. The CDR3 contains 15 residues. The V and J ends lost 5 bases and 6 bases respectively, with 21 bases between them. CDR3 nucleotides: TGTGCCAGCAGTTATCTAACCGGGGGTCTCGGCGAGCAGTACTTC. It specifies CASSYLTGGLGEQYF.

V usage is TRBV4-3 and J usage is TRBJ2-7; 7 bases are a match to TRBD1. The CDR3 length is 15 residues. CDR1 and CDR2 (germline): LGHNA, YSLEER. V lost 3 bases and J lost 0; bases outside the gene matches: 5. The CDR3 here is CASSQEDRPSYEQYF. The CDR3 DNA follows: TGCGCCAGCAGCCAGGAGGACAGGCCCTCCTACGAGCAGTACTTC.

The chain carries TRBV15 and TRBJ1-5, with 10 bases lining up with TRBD1. The CDR3 runs to 16 residues. CDR1 and CDR2 from the germline V gene are LNHNV and YYDKDF (reference sequence). Unmatched junction bases numbered 7, after V lost 2 bases and J lost 6 bases. The chain's CDR3 is CATSRTDRGRGQPQHF. The CDR3, as DNA: TGTGCCACCAGCAGAACCGACAGGGGGCGAGGTCAGCCCCAGCATTTT.

The chain links TRBV29-1 to TRBJ1-5; D unresolved. Germline V gene data show CDR1 as SQVTM and CDR2 as ANQGSEA. V was shortened by 7 bases and J by 8 bases, with 15 bases between the two germline ends. The CDR3 is made up of 12 amino acids. CDR3 coding DNA: TGCAGCGCGAAGGCAGGTTCTGAGCCCCAGCATTTT. Amino acid sequence: CSAKAGSEPQHF.

The CDR3 loop is CASSQDGGGGETQYF. DNA for the CDR3: TGTGCCAGCAGCCAAGATGGGGGGGGAGGTGAGACCCAGTACTTC. The gene calls are TRBV3-1 (or the pseudogene TRBV3-2) and TRBJ2-5, with TRBD2 identical over 7 bases. CDR1 and CDR2 from the germline V gene are LGHDT and YNNKEL (reference sequence). V was clipped by 0 bases and J by 5 bases; unmatched bases: 6. The CDR3 has 15 residues.

The V and J genes are TRBV28 and TRBJ2-3, with TRBD2 as a possible D gene (6 bases). Trimming cost V 6 bases and J 2 bases, with 9 bases left between them. Germline values: CDR1 MDHEN, CDR2 SYDVKM. The length of the CDR3 is 13 residues. Here the CDR3 reads CASSGLPTDTQYF. CDR3 DNA sequence: TGTGCCAGCAGCGGACTACCCACAGATACGCAGTATTTT.

This clone has just one count. The chain joins TRBV7-9 to TRBJ1-2; 7 nucleotides line up with TRBD1. Germline CDR1 SEHNR, CDR2 FQNEAQ (reference sequence). The CDR3 covers 14 residues. With 5 bases clipped from V and 2 bases from J, the junction kept 5 bases outside the gene matches. DNA for the CDR3: TGTGCCAGCAGCCAGTGGGACAGCAACTATGGCTACACCTTC. Amino acids: CASSQWDSNYGYTF.

The V call is TRBV6-1, the J call TRBJ2-2, with 8 bases lining up with TRBD2. The V and J ends lost 2 bases and 0 bases, in that order; junction bases with no gene match: 8. Looked up from germline, CDR1 is MNHNS and CDR2 is SASEGT. The CDR3 spans 18 residues. The CDR3 sequence: CASSEKDSGEPNTGELFF. The CDR3 nucleotides are TGTGCCAGCAGTGAAAAGGATAGCGGGGAACCGAACACCGGGGAGCTGTTTTTT.

The J gene is TRBJ2-3, the V gene TRBV7-9, with D maybe TRBD2 (6 bases). Germline loops: CDR1 SEHNR, CDR2 FQNEAQ (reference sequence). This CDR3 is built from 12 residues. CDR3 DNA sequence: TGTGCGACGGAGGGCCTCACAGATACGCAGTATTTT. Residues: CATEGLTDTQYF.

This clone occurred a few times. This rearrangement joins TRBV28 to TRBJ2-1; 8 nucleotides agree with TRBD1. CDR3 length: 13 residues. Trimming took 8 bases from V and 6 from J; bases not matched to a gene: 6. In germline, CDR1 is MDHEN, CDR2 SYDVKM. The CDR3 here is CASVRQGINEQFF. The DNA for the CDR3 is TGTGCCAGCGTAAGACAGGGGATCAATGAGCAGTTCTTC.

J is TRBJ2-7 and V is TRBV21-1; no DNA check was done on the table's D call, TRBD2. TRBV21-1 counts as a pseudogene. The CDR3 has 16 amino acids. The CDR3 here is CASSKRSVVRDVEQYF. CDR3 bases: TGTGCCAGCAGCAAAAGGAGCGTGGTGCGGGACGTGGAGCAGTACTTC.

The CDR3 sequence: CASSSQGWDQPQHF. The CDR3 bases are TGTGCCAGCAGTTCACAGGGTTGGGATCAGCCCCAGCATTTT. This chain connects TRBV27 to TRBJ1-5; possible D gene TRBD1, 6 bases. This CDR3 comprises 14 residues. Trimming stripped 4 bases from V and 5 bases from J, with 12 bases between. Germline CDR1 is MNHEY and CDR2 is SMNVEV (reference sequence).

The chain combines TRBV3-1 (or the pseudogene TRBV3-2) with TRBJ1-2, with no clear D. V dropped 4 bases and J dropped 2 bases, with 26 bases sitting between them. Per the germline V gene, CDR1 is LGHDT and CDR2 is YNNKEL (reference sequence). The CDR3 covers 19 residues. As DNA, the CDR3 is TGTGCCAGCAGCCCCCCCCCTGACGAGCGACTAAACTCGAACTATGGCTACACCTTC. It specifies CASSPPPDERLNSNYGYTF.

The chain is built from TRBV10-1 and TRBJ2-3; 13 nucleotides agree with TRBD2. The CDR3 has 14 amino acids. Germline CDR1 and CDR2: WNHNN and SYGVQD (reference sequence). Trimming cost V 10 bases and J 5 bases; bases outside gene matches: 6. CDR3 in amino acids: CAIVGLAGRDTQYF. The CDR3 nucleotides are TGCGCCATCGTGGGACTAGCGGGGAGAGATACGCAGTATTTT.

The chain has TRBV9 and TRBJ2-2, with TRBD1 as a possible D gene (5 bases). V lost 0 bases and J 1 base, leaving 7 bases between the germline ends. CDR1 and CDR2 from the germline V gene are SGDLS and YYNGEE. This CDR3 is built from 15 residues. The CDR3 sequence: CASSVGGQNTGELFF. The CDR3, as DNA: TGTGCCAGCAGCGTAGGGGGCCAGAACACCGGGGAGCTGTTTTTT. The full variable domain, completed using reference TRBV9 and TRBJ2-2, is DSGVTQTPKHLITATGQRVTLRCSPRSGDLSVYWYQQSLDQGLQFLIQYYNGEERAKGNILERFSAQQFPDLHSELNLSSLELGDSALYFCASSVGGQNTGELFFGEGSRLTVL.

V usage is TRBV7-9 and J usage is TRBJ2-4; possibly TRBD2 for D (7 bases). V shed 0 bases and J shed 7 bases, with 13 bases lying between them. From germline, CDR1 is SEHNR and CDR2 FQNEAQ (reference sequence). CDR3 length: 15 residues. Here the CDR3 reads CASSLAGGARNIQYF. Here the CDR3 DNA reads TGTGCCAGCAGCTTAGCAGGGGGGGCTCGGAACATTCAGTACTTC.